This T cell receptor (beta chain) was captured in a study of cytomegalovirus exposure and HLA in healthy donors. Looked up from germline, CDR1 is MRHNA and CDR2 is SNTAGT. The CDR3 loop spans 14 amino acids. Trimming shortened V by 5 bases and J by 3 bases, and 10 bases separated the two germline ends. The PCR employed 60 Vbeta primers together with 13 Jbeta primers. Here immunoSEQ multiplex PCR was the method, and the copy in TCRdb shows in-frame clones only, minus some. The table lists roughly 200,000 clones, about 78% of them singletons, with 2% to 2.5% in the top ten. The genes are TRBV6-4 and TRBJ2-2, with D hard to call. The TCR was taken from a man in his 60s in good health and CMV-seronegative. The sample comprised PBMCs. Here the CDR3 DNA reads TGTGCCAGCAGTAGCCATGGTTACACCGGGGAGCTGTTTTTT. Translating gives CASSSHGYTGELFF.